The 30 T cell receptor beta chains presented below share a single source sample, sequenced in a study of blood T cell repertoires in COVID-19. Profiled with immunoSEQ multiplex PCR; TCRdb holds only in-frame clones, not every one. The sample carries about 91,000 clones, around 89% recorded once. Material: peripheral blood. The receptors stem from a woman of 80 years or more with active COVID-19.

The table lists this clone with a few counts. The chain uses TRBV12-5 and TRBJ2-1; D is perhaps TRBD1 (6 bases). The V gene lost 4 bases and the J gene lost 10 bases, with 14 bases spanning the gap. The CDR3 is made up of 13 amino acids. Per the germline V gene, CDR1 is LGHNT and CDR2 is FRNRAP. Here the CDR3 reads CASGSPSGVEQFF. The CDR3 coding sequence is TGTGCTAGTGGTTCCCCCTCAGGGGTGGAGCAGTTCTTC. The whole variable domain, filled in from reference TRBV12-5 and TRBJ2-1, reads DARVTQTPRHKVTEMGQEVTMRCQPILGHNTVFWYRQTMMQGLELLAYFRNRAPLDDSGMPKDRFSAEMPDATLATLKIQPSEPRDSAVYFCASGSPSGVEQFFGPGTRLTVL.

The V call is TRBV13, the J call TRBJ2-7; weak D call: TRBD2 (6 bases). CDR1 is PRHDT, CDR2 FYEKMQ, per germline (reference sequence). V was shortened by 5 bases and J by 5 bases, with 19 bases between the two germline ends. The CDR3 runs to 15 residues. This CDR3 reads CASSHRGIVSDEQYF. The CDR3 region has the DNA TGTGCCAGCAGCCACCGGGGGATAGTGAGCGACGAGCAGTACTTC.

The chain recombines TRBV2 with TRBJ2-3; a possible D gene is TRBD1 (5 bases). This CDR3 has 16 residues. V lost 7 bases to trimming and J lost 1 base, with 18 bases between them. CDR1 and CDR2 (germline): SNHLY, FYNNEI. As DNA, the CDR3 is TGTGCCAGCAAGGGGAATAGCTGGTGGGGCACAGATACGCAGTATTTT. Translation: CASKGNSWWGTDTQYF.

Details on this clone: One junction end disagrees with the germline gene, perhaps due to a read error. The V and J genes are TRBV25-1 and TRBJ2-7; 7 bases fit TRBD1. The CDR3 runs 13 residues. CDR1 is MGHDK, CDR2 SYGVNS, per germline. Written as DNA, the CDR3 is TGCGGAGTCCGGGACAGTGTTTCCTACGAGCAGTACTTC. It translates to CGVRDSVSYEQYF.

V and J are TRBV28 and TRBJ2-1; maybe TRBD1 (5 bases). There are 14 residues in the CDR3. V dropped 8 bases and J dropped 0 bases, with 11 bases sitting between them. Germline assignment: CDR1 MDHEN and CDR2 SYDVKM. The CDR3 sequence: CASATVSSYNEQFF. DNA for the CDR3: TGTGCCAGCGCGACAGTGAGCTCCTACAATGAGCAGTTCTTC.

The chain employs TRBV19 and TRBJ2-3; 9 bases are a match to TRBD2. The CDR3 totals 15 residues. V was pared by 4 bases and J by 5 bases, with 7 bases of the junction left unmatched. Germline assignment: CDR1 LNHDA and CDR2 SQIVND (reference sequence). The CDR3 DNA reads TGTGCCAGTAGTACCACTAGCGGGCTGGGAGATACGCAGTATTTT. This codes for CASSTTSGLGDTQYF.

The chain combines TRBV19 with TRBJ1-5, with D possibly being TRBD1 (5 bases). The CDR3 has 13 residues. CDR1 is LNHDA and CDR2 is SQIVND in the germline V gene (reference sequence). Trimming removed 5 bases from V and 6 bases from J, with 11 bases in between. The DNA of the CDR3 is TGTGCCAGTAGTGTCGCAGGGTTTCAGCCCCAGCATTTT. Residues: CASSVAGFQPQHF.

The chain has TRBV5-1 and TRBJ2-7; D is perhaps TRBD1 (6 bases). Germline CDR1 is SGHRS and CDR2 is YFSETQ. The CDR3 contains 15 residues. Between the trimmed V and J ends, which lost 2 bases and 0 bases, there was a span of 12 bases. This CDR3 is CASSFRGDSSYEQYF. CDR3 nucleotide sequence: TGCGCCAGCAGCTTCAGGGGAGATAGCTCCTACGAGCAGTACTTC.

The rearrangement links TRBV7-2 to TRBJ2-7, with 7 positions matching TRBD2. V lost 3 bases, J lost 6 bases, and 11 bases stayed unmatched. This CDR3 region has 15 residues. Germline loops: CDR1 SGHTA, CDR2 FQGNSA. CDR3 coding DNA: TGTGCCAGCAGCTTGGGGGTCACGGGAGGCGGCGAGCAGTACTTC. It yields the protein CASSLGVTGGGEQYF.

This chain links TRBV5-1 with TRBJ2-3; 12 bases line up with TRBD2. Germline-derived CDR1 and CDR2 are SGHRS and YFSETQ. Losses at the gene ends were 1 base for V and 5 bases for J; bases not matched to a gene: 5. The CDR3 loop spans 16 amino acids. CDR3 sequence reads: CASSLPLLAGGDTQYF. The CDR3 nucleotides read TGCGCCAGCAGCTTGCCCTTACTAGCGGGAGGAGATACGCAGTATTTT.

This chain uses TRBV7-9 with TRBJ1-5; D unresolved. Germline loops: CDR1 SEHNR, CDR2 FQNEAQ (reference sequence). V shed 1 base and J shed 4 bases, with 8 bases lying between them. CDR3 size: 14 residues. The chain's CDR3 is CASSLDPGNQPQHF. The CDR3 coding sequence is TGTGCCAGCAGCTTAGATCCGGGGAATCAGCCCCAGCATTTT. Together with reference TRBV7-9 and TRBJ1-5, the CDR3 gives the full variable domain: DTGVSQNPRHKITKRGQNVTFRCDPISEHNRLYWYRQTLGQGPEFLTYFQNEAQLEKSRLLSDRFSAERPKGSFSTLEIQRTEQGDSAMYLCASSLDPGNQPQHFGDGTRLSIL.

The V call is TRBV19, the J call TRBJ2-7; TRBD1 agrees at 7 bases. In germline, CDR1 is LNHDA, CDR2 SQIVND (reference sequence). This CDR3 comprises 15 residues. V shed 5 bases, J shed 2 bases, and the junction held 9 bases outside the gene matches. CDR3 region: CASSLLPGTAYEQYF. The CDR3 DNA follows: TGTGCCAGTAGTTTGCTACCCGGGACAGCCTACGAGCAGTACTTC.

V usage is TRBV4-2 and J usage is TRBJ2-3, with 11 positions matching TRBD2. Germline assignment: CDR1 LGHNA and CDR2 YNFKEQ. Losses at the gene ends were 3 bases for V and 9 bases for J; bases not matched to a gene: 14. The CDR3 spans 17 residues. CDR3: CASSQSGTSGRDGTQYF. CDR3 nucleotide sequence: TGTGCCAGCAGCCAGTCTGGAACTAGCGGGAGAGACGGCACGCAGTATTTT.

The CDR3 reads CAWSYWGGNEQYF. The DNA for the CDR3 is TGTGCCTGGAGTTACTGGGGGGGTAACGAGCAGTACTTC. The chain joins TRBV30 to TRBJ2-7; 7 bases are shared with TRBD2. With V trimmed by 2 bases and J by 5 bases, 6 bases remained unmatched. This CDR3 is built from 13 residues. Per germline, CDR1 GTSNPN and CDR2 SVGIG (reference sequence).

In its sample, this clone was seen a few times. The chain uses TRBV28 and TRBJ2-1; a weak D match, TRBD2 (5 bases). The CDR3 extends over 16 amino acids. Trimming left V 6 bases short and J 7 bases short, with 22 bases between. Germline V gene lookup returns CDR1 MDHEN and CDR2 SYDVKM. CDR3 bases: TGTGCCAGCAGCCTACTGCGGGCCGCCCTTCGGAATGAGCAGTTCTTC. It encodes CASSLLRAALRNEQFF.

This clone was found once. This chain uses TRBV7-8 with TRBJ2-7, with D possibly being TRBD1 (6 bases). Trimming cost V 5 bases and J 1 base, with 15 bases left between them. The CDR3 has 15 residues. The V gene's germline CDR1 is SGHVS and CDR2 FQNEAQ. CDR3 sequence: CASSLVNRASYEQYF. CDR3 in DNA: TGTGCCAGCAGCCTTGTTAACAGGGCGTCCTACGAGCAGTACTTC.

The V call is TRBV19, the J call TRBJ1-2; 8 nucleotides agree with TRBD1. CDR1 is LNHDA, CDR2 SQIVND, per germline (reference sequence). Germline trimming cut 4 bases from V and 4 bases from J; bases unmatched to any gene: 5. The CDR3 covers 14 residues. The CDR3 region is CASSTRTGSYGYTF. The CDR3 nucleotides are TGTGCCAGTAGTACGCGGACAGGGAGCTATGGCTACACCTTC.

The CDR3 reads CASSLGQGNYGYTF. The CDR3 DNA reads as TGTGCCAGCAGCTTAGGGCAGGGGAACTATGGCTACACCTTC. The chain carries TRBV7-2 and TRBJ1-2, with D maybe TRBD1 (6 bases). The CDR3 totals 14 residues. Germline values: CDR1 SGHTA, CDR2 FQGNSA. V was clipped by 1 base and J by 2 bases, with 8 bases between them.

DNA for the CDR3: TGTGCCAGCAGCTTACCAGGGGTTAAGTTAGGTGGCTACACCTTC. It specifies CASSLPGVKLGGYTF. The V call is TRBV13, the J call TRBJ1-2, with D possibly TRBD1 on 6 matching bases. The CDR3 is 15 residues long. With 2 bases removed from V and 7 bases from J, the gap between germline ends came to 17 bases. CDR1 PRHDT and CDR2 FYEKMQ come from the germline V gene (reference sequence).

This clone was seen a few times. This sequence joins TRBV5-1 and TRBJ2-7, with D unclear. With 0 bases removed from V and 3 bases from J, the gap between germline ends came to 7 bases. CDR3 length: 13 amino acids. Looked up from germline, CDR1 is SGHRS and CDR2 is YFSETQ. CDR3 sequence reads: CASSLAPLYEQYF. The CDR3 bases are TGCGCCAGCAGCTTGGCGCCACTCTACGAGCAGTACTTC.

This clone has a single count. The rearrangement links TRBV7-7 to TRBJ2-5, with 10 positions matching TRBD2. J lost 4 bases, V lost 5 bases, and 10 bases had no gene match. Germline loops: CDR1 SSHAT, CDR2 FNYEAQ (reference sequence). This CDR3 has 16 amino acids. The CDR3 region is CASSHNRSGGGETQYF. In DNA form, the CDR3 reads TGTGCCAGCAGCCATAACCGAAGCGGGGGGGGAGAGACCCAGTACTTC.

This chain joins TRBV11-3 and TRBJ2-5, with 7 bases lining up with TRBD1. Unmatched junction bases numbered 6, after V lost 5 bases and J lost 0 bases. Germline CDR1 and CDR2: SGHNT and YENEEA. The CDR3 sequence is 15 residues long. The CDR3 is CASSRSTGYQETQYF. Written as DNA, the CDR3 is TGTGCCAGCAGCCGTTCGACAGGGTACCAAGAGACCCAGTACTTC. Filled out from reference TRBV11-3 and TRBJ2-5, the complete variable domain reads EAGVVQSPRYKIIEKKQPVAFWCNPISGHNTLYWYLQNLGQGPELLIRYENEEAVDDSQLPKDRFSAERLKGVDSTLKIQPAELGDSAVYLCASSRSTGYQETQYFGPGTRLLVL.

CDR3 bases: TGTGCCAGCAGCCCTAGCGGGAGGGCCGATGAGACCCAGTACTTC. Protein product: CASSPSGRADETQYF. The chain joins TRBV5-4 to TRBJ2-5; 12 positions agree with TRBD2. The CDR3 has 15 residues. Germline CDR1 SGHNT, CDR2 YYREEE (reference sequence). Unmatched junction bases numbered 6, after V lost 4 bases and J lost 5 bases.

This sequence joins TRBV7-8 and TRBJ1-2; 8 bases agree with TRBD1. Per germline, CDR1 SGHVS and CDR2 FQNEAQ. V dropped 4 bases and J dropped 4; count of bases not matched to a gene: 8. The CDR3 extends over 15 amino acids. CDR3 residues: CASSSPGGAGYGYTF. The CDR3 DNA reads as TGTGCCAGCAGCTCCCCAGGGGGCGCGGGCTATGGCTACACCTTC.

This clone was seen more than once but under ten times. This chain uses TRBV19 with TRBJ1-5, with 7 bases lining up with TRBD1. Germline CDR1 and CDR2: LNHDA and SQIVND (reference sequence). The trim removed 5 bases at V and 5 bases at J, leaving 9 bases unmatched. This CDR3 is built from 15 residues. Written as DNA, the CDR3 is TGTGCCAGTAGTCTCGACAGGGTTACATATCAGCCCCAGCATTTT. As protein: CASSLDRVTYQPQHF.

The V call is TRBV5-5, the J call TRBJ2-3; 7 bases are a match to TRBD1. The germline V gene encodes CDR1 SGHKS and CDR2 YYEKEE (reference sequence). Trimming cost V 2 bases and J 2 bases; bases outside gene matches: 5. The CDR3 has 15 amino acids. The CDR3 DNA is TGTGCCAGCAGCTTTGCAGGGGGACACACAGATACGCAGTATTTT. Amino acids: CASSFAGGHTDTQYF.

The chain recombines TRBV13 with TRBJ2-1; 8 bases align to TRBD2. The CDR3 covers 16 residues. From germline, CDR1 is PRHDT and CDR2 FYEKMQ (reference sequence). V gave up 5 bases and J gave up 3 bases; unmatched junction bases: 9. The CDR3 region has the DNA TGTGCCAGCAGCCCCTCAGCGGGAGCGTTCTACAATGAGCAGTTCTTC. Translation gives CASSPSAGAFYNEQFF. The whole variable domain, remainder taken from reference TRBV13 and TRBJ2-1, is AAGVIQSPRHLIKEKRETATLKCYPIPRHDTVYWYQQGPGQDPQFLISFYEKMQSDKGSIPDRFSAQQFSDYHSELNMSSLELGDSALYFCASSPSAGAFYNEQFFGPGTRLTVL.

The chain couples TRBV28 to TRBJ2-7; the D gene is possibly TRBD1 (6 bases). Germline V gene sequence: CDR1 MDHEN, CDR2 SYDVKM. The CDR3 loop spans 13 amino acids. The V and J ends lost 4 bases and 2 bases respectively, with 9 bases between them. The CDR3 is CASSSQGPYEQYF. CDR3 DNA sequence: TGTGCCAGCAGTTCACAGGGACCCTACGAGCAGTACTTC.

This sequence joins TRBV24-1 and TRBJ1-3, with D uncertain. The V gene's germline CDR1 is KGHDR and CDR2 SFDVKD. The CDR3 is 14 residues long. Trimming cost V 2 bases and J 0 bases, with 4 bases left between them. The CDR3 nucleotides read TGTGCCACCAGTGATTCACTCTCTGGAAACACCATATATTTT. Its protein product is CATSDSLSGNTIYF.

The chain links TRBV9 to TRBJ2-3; D unresolved. Germline-derived CDR1 and CDR2 are SGDLS and YYNGEE. The CDR3 runs 13 residues. Trimming took off 0 bases at V and 4 bases at J, with 6 bases between the two ends. CDR3 amino acids: CASSVGSADTQYF. For the CDR3, the DNA is TGTGCCAGCAGCGTAGGCAGCGCAGATACGCAGTATTTT.